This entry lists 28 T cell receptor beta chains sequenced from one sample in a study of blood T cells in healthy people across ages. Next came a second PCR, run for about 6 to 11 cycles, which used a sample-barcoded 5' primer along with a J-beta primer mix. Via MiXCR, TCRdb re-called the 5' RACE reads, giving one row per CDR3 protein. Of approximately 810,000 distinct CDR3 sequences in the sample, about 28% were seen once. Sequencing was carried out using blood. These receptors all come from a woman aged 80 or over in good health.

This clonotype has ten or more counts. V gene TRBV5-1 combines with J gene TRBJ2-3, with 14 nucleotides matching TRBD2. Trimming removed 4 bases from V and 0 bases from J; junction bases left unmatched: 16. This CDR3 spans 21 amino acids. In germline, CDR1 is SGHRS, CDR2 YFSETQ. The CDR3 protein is CASSISPTGTSGGSSTDTQYF. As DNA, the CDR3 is TGCGCCAGCAGCATCTCTCCTACAGGGACTAGCGGGGGATCTAGCACAGATACGCAGTATTTT.

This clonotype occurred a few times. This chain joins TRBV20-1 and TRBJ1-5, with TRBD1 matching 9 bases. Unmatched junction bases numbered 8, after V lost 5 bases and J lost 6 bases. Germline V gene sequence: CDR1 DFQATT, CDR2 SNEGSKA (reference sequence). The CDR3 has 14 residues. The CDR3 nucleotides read TGCAGTGCTGCCCGCCGGGACAGGGTTCAGCCCCAGCATTTT. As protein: CSAARRDRVQPQHF.

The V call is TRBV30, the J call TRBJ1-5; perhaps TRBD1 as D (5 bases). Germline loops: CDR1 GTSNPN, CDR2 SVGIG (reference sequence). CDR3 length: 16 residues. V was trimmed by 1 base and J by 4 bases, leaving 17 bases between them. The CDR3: CAWSGPRIGANQPQHF. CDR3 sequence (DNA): TGTGCCTGGAGTGGCCCTAGGATAGGGGCTAATCAGCCCCAGCATTTT.

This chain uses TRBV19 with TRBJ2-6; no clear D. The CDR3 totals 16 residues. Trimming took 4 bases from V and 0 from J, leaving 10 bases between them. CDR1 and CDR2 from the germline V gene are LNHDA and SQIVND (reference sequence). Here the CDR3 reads CASSTARNSGANVLTF. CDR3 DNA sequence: TGTGCCAGTAGTACTGCCAGGAACTCTGGGGCCAACGTCCTGACTTTC.

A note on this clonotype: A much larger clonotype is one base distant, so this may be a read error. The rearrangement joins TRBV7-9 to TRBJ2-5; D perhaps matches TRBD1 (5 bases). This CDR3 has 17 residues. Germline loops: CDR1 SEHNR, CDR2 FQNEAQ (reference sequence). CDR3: CACSLVLDKLHQETQYF. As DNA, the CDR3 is TGTGCCTGCAGCTTAGTCTTGGACAAACTTCATCAAGAGACCCAGTACTTC.

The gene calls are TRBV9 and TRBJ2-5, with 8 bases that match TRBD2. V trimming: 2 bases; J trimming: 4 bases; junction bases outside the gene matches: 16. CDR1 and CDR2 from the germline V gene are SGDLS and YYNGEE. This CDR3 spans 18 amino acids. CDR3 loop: CASSVRPGTRCLIETQYF. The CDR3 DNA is TGTGCCAGCAGCGTCCGACCCGGGACTAGGTGTCTTATAGAGACCCAGTACTTC.

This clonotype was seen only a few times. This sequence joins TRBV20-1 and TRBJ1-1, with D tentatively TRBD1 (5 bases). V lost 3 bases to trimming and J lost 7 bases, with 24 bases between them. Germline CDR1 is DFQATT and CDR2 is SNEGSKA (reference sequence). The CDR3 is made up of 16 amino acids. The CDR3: CSARDPYRWKGVEAFF. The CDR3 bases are TGCAGTGCTAGGGACCCTTACAGGTGGAAAGGGGTTGAAGCTTTCTTT.

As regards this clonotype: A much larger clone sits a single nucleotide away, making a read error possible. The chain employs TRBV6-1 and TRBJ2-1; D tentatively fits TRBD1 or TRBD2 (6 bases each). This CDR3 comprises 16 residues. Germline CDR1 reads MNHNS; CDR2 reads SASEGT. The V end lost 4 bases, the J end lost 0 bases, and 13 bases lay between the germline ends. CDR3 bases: TGTGCCAGCAGTGTGTTTCGGGGGCCCTCCTACAATGAGCAGTTCTTC. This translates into CASSVFRGPSYNEQFF.

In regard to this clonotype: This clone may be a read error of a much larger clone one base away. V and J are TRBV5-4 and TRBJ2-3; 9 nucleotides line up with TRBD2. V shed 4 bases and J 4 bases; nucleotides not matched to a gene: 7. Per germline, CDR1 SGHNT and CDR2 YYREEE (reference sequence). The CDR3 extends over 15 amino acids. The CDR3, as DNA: TGTGCCAGCAGCAAACTGACTAGCGGCGCAGATACGCAGTATTTT. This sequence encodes CASSKLTSGADTQYF.

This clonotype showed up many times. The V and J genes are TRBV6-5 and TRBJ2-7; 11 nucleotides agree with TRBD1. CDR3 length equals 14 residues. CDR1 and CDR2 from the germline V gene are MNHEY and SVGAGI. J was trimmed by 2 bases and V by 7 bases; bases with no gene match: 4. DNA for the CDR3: TGTGCCAGCAACCCGGGACAGGGGGCCTACGAGCAGTACTTC. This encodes CASNPGQGAYEQYF.

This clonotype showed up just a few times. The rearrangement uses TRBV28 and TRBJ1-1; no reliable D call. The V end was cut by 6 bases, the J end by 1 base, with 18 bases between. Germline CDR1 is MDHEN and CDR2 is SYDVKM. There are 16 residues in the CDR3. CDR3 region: CASSPSAGIRNTEAFF. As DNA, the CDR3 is TGTGCCAGCAGCCCATCGGCGGGGATACGGAACACTGAAGCTTTCTTT.

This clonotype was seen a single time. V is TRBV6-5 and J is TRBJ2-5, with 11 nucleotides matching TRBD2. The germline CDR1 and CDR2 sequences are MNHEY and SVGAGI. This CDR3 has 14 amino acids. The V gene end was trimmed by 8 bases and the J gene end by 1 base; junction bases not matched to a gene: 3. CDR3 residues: CASSTSGAQETQYF. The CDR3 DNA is TGTGCCAGCTCGACTAGCGGGGCCCAAGAGACCCAGTACTTC.

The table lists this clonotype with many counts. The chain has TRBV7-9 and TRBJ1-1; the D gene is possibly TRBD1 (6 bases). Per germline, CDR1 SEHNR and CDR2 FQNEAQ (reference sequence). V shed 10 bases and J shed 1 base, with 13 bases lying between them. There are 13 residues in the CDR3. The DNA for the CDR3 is TGTGCCAATTCGGACAGCCCGAACACTGAAGCTTTCTTT. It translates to CANSDSPNTEAFF. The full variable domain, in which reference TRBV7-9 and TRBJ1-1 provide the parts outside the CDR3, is DTGVSQNPRHKITKRGQNVTFRCDPISEHNRLYWYRQTLGQGPEFLTYFQNEAQLEKSRLLSDRFSAERPKGSFSTLEIQRTEQGDSAMYLCANSDSPNTEAFFGQGTRLTVV.

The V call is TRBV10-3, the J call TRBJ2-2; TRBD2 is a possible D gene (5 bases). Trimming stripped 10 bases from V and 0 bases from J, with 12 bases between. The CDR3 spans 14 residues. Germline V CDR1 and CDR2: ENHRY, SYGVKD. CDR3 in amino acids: CATATGSNTGELFF. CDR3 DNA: TGTGCCACCGCAACGGGGTCGAACACCGGGGAGCTGTTTTTT.

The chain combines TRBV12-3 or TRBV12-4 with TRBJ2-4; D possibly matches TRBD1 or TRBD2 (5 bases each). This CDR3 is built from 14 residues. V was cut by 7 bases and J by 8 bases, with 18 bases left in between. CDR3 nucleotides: TGTGCCAGCACTTCTAGGACACCCGGGGACATTCAGTACTTC. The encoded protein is CASTSRTPGDIQYF.

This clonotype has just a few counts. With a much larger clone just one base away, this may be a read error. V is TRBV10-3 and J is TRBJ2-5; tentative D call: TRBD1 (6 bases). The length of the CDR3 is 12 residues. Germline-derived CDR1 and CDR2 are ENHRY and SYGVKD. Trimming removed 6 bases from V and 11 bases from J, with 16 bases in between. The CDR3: CAIRTGGDEQYF. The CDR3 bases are TGTGCCATCAGGACTGGGGGCGATGAGCAGTACTTC.

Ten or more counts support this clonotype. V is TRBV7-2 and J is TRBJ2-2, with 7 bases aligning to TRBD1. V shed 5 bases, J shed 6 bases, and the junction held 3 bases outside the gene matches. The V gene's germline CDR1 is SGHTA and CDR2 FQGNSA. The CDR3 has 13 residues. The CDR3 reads CASSQGQAGELFF. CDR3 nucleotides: TGTGCCAGCAGCCAAGGACAGGCCGGGGAGCTGTTTTTT. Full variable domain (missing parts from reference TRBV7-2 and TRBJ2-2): GAGVSQSPSNKVTEKGKDVELRCDPISGHTALYWYRQSLGQGLEFLIYFQGNSAPDKSGLPSDRFSAERTGGSVSTLTIQRTQQEDSAVYLCASSQGQAGELFFGEGSRLTVL.

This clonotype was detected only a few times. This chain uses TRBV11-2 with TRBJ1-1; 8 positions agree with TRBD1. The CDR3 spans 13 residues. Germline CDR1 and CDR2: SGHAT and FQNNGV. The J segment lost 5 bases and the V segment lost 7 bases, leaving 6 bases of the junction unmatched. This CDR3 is CASITGGGTEAFF. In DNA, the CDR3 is TGTGCCAGCATAACAGGGGGGGGGACTGAAGCTTTCTTT.

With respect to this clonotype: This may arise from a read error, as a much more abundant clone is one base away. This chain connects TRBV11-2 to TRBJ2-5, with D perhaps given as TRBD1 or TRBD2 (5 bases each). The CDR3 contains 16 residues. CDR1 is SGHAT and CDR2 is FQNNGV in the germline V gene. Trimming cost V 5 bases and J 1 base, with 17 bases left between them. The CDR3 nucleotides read TGTGCCAGCAGCCAGAGGGGCGCAAGGATCCAAGAGACCCAGTACTTC. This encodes CASSQRGARIQETQYF. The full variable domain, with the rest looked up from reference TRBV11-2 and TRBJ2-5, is EAGVAQSPRYKIIEKRQSVAFWCNPISGHATLYWYQQILGQGPKLLIQFQNNGVVDDSQLPKDRFSAERLKGVDSTLKIQPAKLEDSAVYLCASSQRGARIQETQYFGPGTRLLVL.

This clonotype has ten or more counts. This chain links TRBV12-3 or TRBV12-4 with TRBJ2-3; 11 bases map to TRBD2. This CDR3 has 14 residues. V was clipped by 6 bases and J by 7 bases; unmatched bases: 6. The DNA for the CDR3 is TGTGCCAGCAGCATCGGACTAGCGGGTCATACGCAGTATTTT. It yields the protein CASSIGLAGHTQYF.

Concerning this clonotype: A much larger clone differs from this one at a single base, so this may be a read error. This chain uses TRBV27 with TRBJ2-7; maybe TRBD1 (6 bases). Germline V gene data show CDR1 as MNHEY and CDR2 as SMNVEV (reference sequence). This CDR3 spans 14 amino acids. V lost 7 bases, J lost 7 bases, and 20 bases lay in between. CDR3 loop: CASTRWLGDNEQYF. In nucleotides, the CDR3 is TGTGCCAGCACTAGGTGGCTGGGGGACAATGAGCAGTACTTC.

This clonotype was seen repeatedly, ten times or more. The CDR3 nucleotides read TGTGCCAGCAGCCCGAGCGGACTAGCGGGGGGGGCTGAGCAGTTCTTC. It specifies CASSPSGLAGGAEQFF. This chain links TRBV7-2 with TRBJ2-1, with 15 bases lining up with TRBD2. The CDR3 is 16 amino acids. The J segment lost 9 bases and the V segment lost 5 bases, leaving 8 bases of the junction unmatched. Germline loops: CDR1 SGHTA, CDR2 FQGNSA. Combining the CDR3 with reference TRBV7-2 and TRBJ2-1 gives the whole variable domain GAGVSQSPSNKVTEKGKDVELRCDPISGHTALYWYRQSLGQGLEFLIYFQGNSAPDKSGLPSDRFSAERTGGSVSTLTIQRTQQEDSAVYLCASSPSGLAGGAEQFFGPGTRLTVL.

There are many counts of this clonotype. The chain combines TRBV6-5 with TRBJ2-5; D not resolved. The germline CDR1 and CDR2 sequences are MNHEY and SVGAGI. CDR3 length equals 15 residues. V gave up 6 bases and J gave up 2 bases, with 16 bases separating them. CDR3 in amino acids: CASSPTFARQETQYF. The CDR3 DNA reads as TGTGCCAGCAGCCCTACCTTTGCAAGGCAAGAGACCCAGTACTTC.

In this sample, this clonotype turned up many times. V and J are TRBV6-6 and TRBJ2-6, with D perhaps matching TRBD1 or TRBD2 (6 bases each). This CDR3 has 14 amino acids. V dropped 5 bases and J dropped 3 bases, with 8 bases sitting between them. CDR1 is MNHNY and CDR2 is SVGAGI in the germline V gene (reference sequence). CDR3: CASSGGGGANVLTF. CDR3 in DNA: TGTGCCAGCAGTGGAGGGGGTGGGGCCAACGTCCTGACTTTC.

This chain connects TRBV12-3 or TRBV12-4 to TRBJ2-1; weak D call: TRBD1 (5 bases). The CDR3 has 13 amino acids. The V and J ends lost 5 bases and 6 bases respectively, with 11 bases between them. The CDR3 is CASSIDSPNEQFF. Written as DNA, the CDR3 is TGTGCCAGCAGTATTGACAGCCCCAATGAGCAGTTCTTC.

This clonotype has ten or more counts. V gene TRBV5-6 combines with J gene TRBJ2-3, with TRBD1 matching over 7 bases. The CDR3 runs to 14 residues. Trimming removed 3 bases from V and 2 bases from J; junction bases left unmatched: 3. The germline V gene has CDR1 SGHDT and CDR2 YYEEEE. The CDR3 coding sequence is TGTGCCAGCAGCTCAGGGACAGTCACAGATACGCAGTATTTT. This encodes CASSSGTVTDTQYF.

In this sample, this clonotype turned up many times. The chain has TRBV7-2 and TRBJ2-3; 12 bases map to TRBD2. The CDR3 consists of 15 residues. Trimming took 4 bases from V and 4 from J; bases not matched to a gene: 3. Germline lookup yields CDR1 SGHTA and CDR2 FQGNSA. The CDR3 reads CASSWGLAGADTQYF. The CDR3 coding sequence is TGTGCCAGCAGCTGGGGACTAGCGGGCGCAGATACGCAGTATTTT.

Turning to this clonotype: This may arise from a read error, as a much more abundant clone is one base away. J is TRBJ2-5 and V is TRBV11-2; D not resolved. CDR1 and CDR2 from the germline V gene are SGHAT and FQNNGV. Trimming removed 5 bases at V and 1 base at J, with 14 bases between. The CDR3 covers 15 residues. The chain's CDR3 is CASSPEAGCQETQYF. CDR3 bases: TGTGCCAGCAGCCCCGAGGCAGGCTGCCAAGAGACCCAGTACTTC.